The subject of this entry is one T cell receptor beta chain. As yet, its antigen is unknown. The data belong to a study of shared clonotypes between healthy human individuals. Whole-study context: Researchers assigned three CD4 naive, three CD4 memory, two CD8 naive and one CD8 memory plate to each donor. Findings and caveats of the study: Naive CD4 clonotype sharing across a few donors was 4% to 5.5%.

Donors were healthy HIV-negative adults without recent acute infections or vaccinations. Assay used: immunoSEQ multiplex PCR; TCRdb lists only in-frame clones, some missing. The sample holds fewer than 2.5 million clones; approximately 93% are singletons and the top ten take 0.36%. The clonotype originates from a man between 18 and 29 years old in good health. Some clones in this sample may be carry-over from other donors' samples. What was sequenced was naive CD4+ T cells from PBMCs. Subset specified: CD45RA+ positively selected.

CDR3 residues: CASSKNTATSTDTQYF. In nucleotides, the CDR3 is TGCGCCAGCAGTAAAAATACGGCTACCAGCACAGATACGCAGTATTTT. This chain uses TRBV5-1 with TRBJ2-3; D is undetermined. The germline V gene encodes CDR1 SGHRS and CDR2 YFSETQ. The CDR3 consists of 16 residues. Trimming stripped 5 bases from V and 0 bases from J, with 16 bases between. Full variable domain (outside the CDR3, taken from reference TRBV5-1 and TRBJ2-3): KAGVTQTPRYLIKTRGQQVTLSCSPISGHRSVSWYQQTPGQGLQFLFEYFSETQRNKGNFPGRFSGRQFSNSRSEMNVSTLELGDSALYLCASSKNTATSTDTQYFGPGTRLTVL.